The 20 T cell receptor beta chains below come from one sample, sequenced in a study of cytomegalovirus exposure and HLA in healthy donors (dated by TCRdb to about 2017). The library was generated by the immunoSEQ multiplex PCR assay. A mixture of 60 forward primers for TCR Vbeta segments and 13 reverse primers for TCR Jbeta segments was used in the multiplex PCR. TCRdb took over this immuneACCESS table, retaining in-frame rearrangements with V and J assigned. Such tables are incomplete; in checked studies, under half of the missing clones stem from an unresolved V gene, and the remainder is unexplained. The sample table includes more than 70,000 clones. Around 1.6% of the sample comes from the top ten. Sequenced sample: PBMCs. These receptors were taken from a woman in her sixties or seventies in good health and CMV-seronegative.

V and J are TRBV15 and TRBJ2-7; tentative D call: TRBD2 (6 bases). The V end was cut by 3 bases, the J end by 3 bases, with 15 bases between. The germline gives CDR1 LNHNV, CDR2 YYDKDF (reference sequence). This CDR3 spans 15 amino acids. The CDR3 DNA is TGTGCCACCAGCAGCCTCGGTGGTAGCGGCTACGAGCAGTACTTC. Amino acid sequence: CATSSLGGSGYEQYF.

The rearrangement joins TRBV4-1 to TRBJ2-2; 9 positions match TRBD2. The V gene's germline CDR1 is MGHRA and CDR2 YSYEKL. V shed 5 bases, J shed 7 bases, and the junction held 8 bases outside the gene matches. CDR3 length: 15 amino acids. In DNA, the CDR3 is TGCGCCAGCAGCGATATTAGCGGGAGAGTCGGGGAGCTGTTTTTT. Its protein product is CASSDISGRVGELFF.

This rearrangement joins TRBV19 to TRBJ2-2; no clear D gene. Between the trimmed V and J ends, which lost 8 bases and 0 bases, there was a span of 7 bases. CDR1 LNHDA and CDR2 SQIVND come from the germline V gene (reference sequence). The CDR3 spans 13 residues. Here the CDR3 DNA reads TGTGCCAGTTCCTCCCCGAACACCGGGGAGCTGTTTTTT. Residues: CASSSPNTGELFF.

The chain recombines TRBV27 with TRBJ2-7; possible D gene TRBD2, 5 bases. The CDR3 contains 15 residues. V dropped 8 bases and J dropped 3 bases, with 20 bases sitting between them. From germline, CDR1 is MNHEY and CDR2 SMNVEV (reference sequence). The CDR3 spells CASAVGLPSHYEQYF. Written as DNA, the CDR3 is TGTGCCAGCGCCGTCGGACTTCCCAGCCACTACGAGCAGTACTTC.

The chain carries TRBV21-1 and TRBJ2-2; TRBD2, the table's D call, lacks a check against the DNA. TRBV21-1 is a pseudogene. The CDR3 runs 16 residues. The CDR3, as DNA: TGTGCCAGCAGCAAGTGCGGGACGGATAACACCGGGGAGCTGTTTTTT. It encodes CASSKCGTDNTGELFF.

The chain couples TRBV7-9 to TRBJ2-7; D may be TRBD2 (5 bases). Germline CDR1 and CDR2: SEHNR and FQNEAQ (reference sequence). The V end was cut by 2 bases, the J end by 2 bases, with 10 bases between. The CDR3 sequence is 14 residues long. This chain's CDR3 is CASSLSTGTYEQYF. CDR3 in DNA: TGTGCCAGCAGCTTAAGTACCGGGACCTACGAGCAGTACTTC.

The V and J genes are TRBV5-1 and TRBJ1-5, with 11 bases lining up with TRBD1. This CDR3 is built from 15 residues. Per the germline V gene, CDR1 is SGHRS and CDR2 is YFSETQ. After removal of 4 bases from V and 2 bases from J, the junction contained 2 bases not matched to a gene. In DNA form, the CDR3 reads TGCGCCAGCAGCCTGGGACAGGGGGGCAATCAGCCCCAGCATTTT. It specifies CASSLGQGGNQPQHF.

The chain joins TRBV5-1 to TRBJ1-1, with TRBD1 matching 9 bases. This CDR3 region has 15 residues. With 6 bases clipped from V and 1 base from J, the junction kept 7 bases outside the gene matches. Germline CDR1 is SGHRS and CDR2 is YFSETQ. The CDR3 DNA is TGCGCCAGCACGCAAGGGACAGGGAAGAACACTGAAGCTTTCTTT. Its translation is CASTQGTGKNTEAFF.

J is TRBJ2-7 and V is TRBV10-3, with D possibly being TRBD2 (5 bases). The germline gives CDR1 ENHRY, CDR2 SYGVKD. This CDR3 comprises 14 residues. Between the trimmed V and J ends, which lost 3 bases and 1 base, there was a span of 10 bases. CDR3 amino acids: CAISETRASYEQYF. CDR3 DNA sequence: TGTGCCATCAGTGAAACTAGGGCGTCCTACGAGCAGTACTTC.

The chain joins TRBV5-5 to TRBJ2-7; D remains ambiguous. This CDR3 region has 14 residues. Trimming took off 0 bases at V and 2 bases at J, with 9 bases between the two ends. Germline loops: CDR1 SGHKS, CDR2 YYEKEE (reference sequence). The CDR3 sequence: CASSLVAVTYEQYF. The CDR3 DNA follows: TGTGCCAGCAGCTTGGTTGCGGTGACCTACGAGCAGTACTTC.

The V call is TRBV28, the J call TRBJ1-2, with 7 bases that match TRBD1. Unmatched junction bases numbered 5, after V lost 4 bases and J lost 3 bases. The CDR3 extends over 14 amino acids. CDR1 and CDR2 (germline): MDHEN, SYDVKM. CDR3 loop: CASSWGTVDYGYTF. The DNA of the CDR3 is TGTGCCAGCAGTTGGGGGACAGTCGACTATGGCTACACCTTC.

The chain is built from TRBV6-1 and TRBJ2-5, with 7 positions matching TRBD2. The J call is uncertain, as TRBJ2-7 better fits the DNA end. CDR3 length: 13 residues. Germline V gives CDR1 MNHNS, CDR2 SASEGT. The CDR3 coding sequence is TGTGCCAGCTGGGGCGGGAGCAATCACGAGCAGTACTTC. Translation: CASWGGSNHEQYF.

The genes are TRBV21-1 and TRBJ2-7; the DNA was not used to check the table's D call, TRBD1. TRBV21-1 is marked as a pseudogene. CDR3 length: 15 residues. The chain's CDR3 is CASSKAGTGPYEQYF. In DNA form, the CDR3 reads TGTGCCAGCAGCAAAGCGGGGACAGGACCCTACGAGCAGTACTTC.

The CDR3 here is CASSKTRQGNSNQPQHF. For the CDR3, the DNA is TGTGCCAGCAGCAAGACCCGACAGGGTAATAGCAATCAGCCCCAGCATTTT. This chain joins TRBV21-1 and TRBJ1-5; the table's D call TRBD1 went unverified against the DNA. TRBV21-1 is noted as a pseudogene. CDR3 length: 17 residues.

The rearrangement uses TRBV7-9 and TRBJ2-7; TRBD2 matches at 8 bases. V lost 5 bases to trimming and J lost 5 bases; unmatched junction nucleotides: 11. The CDR3 contains 15 residues. Germline values: CDR1 SEHNR, CDR2 FQNEAQ (reference sequence). In nucleotides, the CDR3 is TGTGCCAGCAGCCAACCGGGACTAGGAGACCACGAGCAGTACTTC. Its translation: CASSQPGLGDHEQYF.

The CDR3 loop reads CASSPTGQHYGYTF. CDR3 bases: TGTGCCAGCAGTCCGACGGGACAACACTATGGCTACACCTTC. The chain recombines TRBV28 with TRBJ1-2, with D possibly being TRBD1 (6 bases). V was clipped by 5 bases and J by 3 bases, with 13 bases between them. This CDR3 region has 14 residues. Germline lookup yields CDR1 MDHEN and CDR2 SYDVKM.

This rearrangement joins TRBV13 to TRBJ2-5; possible D gene TRBD1, 7 bases. The CDR3 totals 16 residues. The V end was cut by 5 bases, the J end by 2 bases, with 18 bases between. Per germline, CDR1 PRHDT and CDR2 FYEKMQ (reference sequence). CDR3 DNA sequence: TGTGCCAGCAGCCAGGGGGGACGGAGCGGGCAAGAGACCCAGTACTTC. Residues: CASSQGGRSGQETQYF.

V and J are TRBV5-1 and TRBJ2-1, with 13 bases fitting TRBD2. The germline V gene has CDR1 SGHRS and CDR2 YFSETQ. The trim removed 0 bases at V and 0 bases at J, leaving 12 bases unmatched. The CDR3 extends over 21 amino acids. The CDR3 loop reads CASSLAGGLAGRKSSYNEQFF. CDR3 sequence (DNA): TGCGCCAGCAGCTTGGCGGGGGGACTAGCGGGGAGAAAAAGCTCCTACAATGAGCAGTTCTTC.

CDR3 nucleotide sequence: TGCGCCAGCAGTGGGCCGGGACTCCTCCAAGAGACCCAGTACTTC. Translating gives CASSGPGLLQETQYF. This chain joins TRBV10-1 and TRBJ2-5; the D gene is possibly TRBD2 (6 bases). Germline V lookup: CDR1 WNHNN, CDR2 SYGVQD (reference sequence). Trimming cost V 4 bases and J 1 base, with 13 bases left between them. CDR3 size: 15 residues.

This chain joins TRBV28 and TRBJ2-1, with 12 bases lining up with TRBD2. This CDR3 is 14 amino acids long. Germline-derived CDR1 and CDR2 are MDHEN and SYDVKM. V was pared by 7 bases and J by 8 bases, with 6 bases of the junction left unmatched. For the CDR3, the DNA is TGTGCCAGCAAGACTAGCGGGAGATTGGATGAGCAGTTCTTC. It encodes CASKTSGRLDEQFF.